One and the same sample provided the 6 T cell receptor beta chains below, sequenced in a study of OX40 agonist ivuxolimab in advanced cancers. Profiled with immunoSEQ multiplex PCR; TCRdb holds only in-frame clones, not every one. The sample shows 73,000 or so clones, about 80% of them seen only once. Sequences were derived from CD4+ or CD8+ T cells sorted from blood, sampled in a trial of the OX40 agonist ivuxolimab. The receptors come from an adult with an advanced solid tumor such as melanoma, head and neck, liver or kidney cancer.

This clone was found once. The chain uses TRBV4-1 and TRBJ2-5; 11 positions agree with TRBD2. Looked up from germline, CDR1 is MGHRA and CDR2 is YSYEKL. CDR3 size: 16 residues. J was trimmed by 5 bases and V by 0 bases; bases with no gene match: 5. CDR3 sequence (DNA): TGCGCCAGCAGCCAAGATCTAGCGGGGGGATCGGAGACCCAGTACTTC. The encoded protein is CASSQDLAGGSETQYF.

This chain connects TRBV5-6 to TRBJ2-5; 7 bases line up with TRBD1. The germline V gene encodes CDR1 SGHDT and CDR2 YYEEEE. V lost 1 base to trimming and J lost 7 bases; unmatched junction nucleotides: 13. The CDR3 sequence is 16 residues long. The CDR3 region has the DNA TGTGCCAGCAGCTTGCAGGGGGATTTTGTTTTAGTGACCCAGTACTTC. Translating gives CASSLQGDFVLVTQYF.

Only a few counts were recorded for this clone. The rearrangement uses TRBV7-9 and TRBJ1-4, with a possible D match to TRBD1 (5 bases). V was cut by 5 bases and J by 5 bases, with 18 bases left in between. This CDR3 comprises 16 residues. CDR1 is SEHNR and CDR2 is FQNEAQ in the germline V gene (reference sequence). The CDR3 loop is CASSARGGGTNEKLFF. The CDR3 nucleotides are TGTGCCAGCAGCGCCCGGGGCGGGGGAACAAATGAAAAACTGTTTTTT.

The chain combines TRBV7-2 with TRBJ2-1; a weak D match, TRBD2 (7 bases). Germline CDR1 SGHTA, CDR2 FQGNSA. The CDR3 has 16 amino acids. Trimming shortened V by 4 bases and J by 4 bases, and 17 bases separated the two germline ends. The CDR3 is CASSSRGGGPYNEQFF. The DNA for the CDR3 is TGTGCCAGCAGCTCCCGTGGGGGGGGGCCTTACAATGAGCAGTTCTTC. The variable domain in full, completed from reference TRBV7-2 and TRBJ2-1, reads GAGVSQSPSNKVTEKGKDVELRCDPISGHTALYWYRQSLGQGLEFLIYFQGNSAPDKSGLPSDRFSAERTGGSVSTLTIQRTQQEDSAVYLCASSSRGGGPYNEQFFGPGTRLTVL.

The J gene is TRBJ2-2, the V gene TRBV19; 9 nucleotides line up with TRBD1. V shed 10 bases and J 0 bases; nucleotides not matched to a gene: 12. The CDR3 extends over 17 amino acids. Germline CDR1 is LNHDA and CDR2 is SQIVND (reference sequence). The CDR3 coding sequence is TGTGCCAATCTAACCTCCGACAGGGGGACGAACACCGGGGAGCTGTTTTTT. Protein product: CANLTSDRGTNTGELFF.

CDR3 loop: CSAATGQQFF. CDR3 coding DNA: TGCAGTGCTGCTACAGGGCAGCAGTTCTTC. The chain uses TRBV20-1 and TRBJ2-1; a possible D gene is TRBD1 (6 bases). Per germline, CDR1 DFQATT and CDR2 SNEGSKA (reference sequence). This CDR3 spans 10 amino acids. Deletions cut 5 bases from V and 11 bases from J, with 10 bases between.